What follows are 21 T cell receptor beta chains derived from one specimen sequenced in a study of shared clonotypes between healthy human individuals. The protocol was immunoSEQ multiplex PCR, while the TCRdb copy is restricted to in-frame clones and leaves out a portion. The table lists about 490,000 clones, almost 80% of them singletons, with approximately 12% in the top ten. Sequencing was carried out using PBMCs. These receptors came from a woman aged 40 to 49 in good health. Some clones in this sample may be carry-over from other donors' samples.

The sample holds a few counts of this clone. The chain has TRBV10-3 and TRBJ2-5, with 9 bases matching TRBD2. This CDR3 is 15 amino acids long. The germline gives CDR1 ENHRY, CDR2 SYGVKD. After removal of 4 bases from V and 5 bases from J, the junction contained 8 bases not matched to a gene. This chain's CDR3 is CAISGGLAGRETQYF. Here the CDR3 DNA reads TGTGCCATCAGTGGGGGGCTAGCGGGACGGGAGACCCAGTACTTC.

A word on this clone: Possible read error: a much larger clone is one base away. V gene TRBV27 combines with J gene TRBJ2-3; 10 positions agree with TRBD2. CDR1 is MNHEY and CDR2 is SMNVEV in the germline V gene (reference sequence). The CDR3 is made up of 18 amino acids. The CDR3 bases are TGTGCCAGCAGTTTATCCATGCTAGCGGGAGTCTTAACAGATACGCAGTGTTTT. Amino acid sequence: CASSLSMLAGVLTDTQCF.

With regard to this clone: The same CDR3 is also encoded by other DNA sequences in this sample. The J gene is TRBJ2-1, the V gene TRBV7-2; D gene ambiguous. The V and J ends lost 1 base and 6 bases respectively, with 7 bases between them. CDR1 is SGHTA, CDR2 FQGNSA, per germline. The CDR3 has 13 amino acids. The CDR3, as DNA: TGTGCCAGCAGCTTAGTAAGGAGCAATGAGCAGTTCTTC. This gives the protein CASSLVRSNEQFF.

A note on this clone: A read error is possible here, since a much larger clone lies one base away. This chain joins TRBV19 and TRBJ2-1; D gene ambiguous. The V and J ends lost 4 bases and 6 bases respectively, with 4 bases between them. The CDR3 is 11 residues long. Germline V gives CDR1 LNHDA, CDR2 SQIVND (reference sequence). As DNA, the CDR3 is TGTGCCAGTAGTAACCTCAATGAGCAGTTCTTC. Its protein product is CASSNLNEQFF.

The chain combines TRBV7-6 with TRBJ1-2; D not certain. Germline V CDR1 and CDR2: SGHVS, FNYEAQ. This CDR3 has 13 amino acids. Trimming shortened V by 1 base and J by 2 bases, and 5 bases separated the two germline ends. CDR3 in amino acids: CASSLVQNYGYTF. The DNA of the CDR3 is TGTGCCAGCAGCTTAGTACAGAACTATGGCTACACCTTC.

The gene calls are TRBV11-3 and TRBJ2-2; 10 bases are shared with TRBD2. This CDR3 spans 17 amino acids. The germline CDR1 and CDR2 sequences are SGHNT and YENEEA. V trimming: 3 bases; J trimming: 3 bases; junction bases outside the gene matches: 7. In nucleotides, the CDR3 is TGTGCCAGCAGCTTCGCTAGCGGGAGCGGGGACACCGGGGAGCTGTTTTTT. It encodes CASSFASGSGDTGELFF.

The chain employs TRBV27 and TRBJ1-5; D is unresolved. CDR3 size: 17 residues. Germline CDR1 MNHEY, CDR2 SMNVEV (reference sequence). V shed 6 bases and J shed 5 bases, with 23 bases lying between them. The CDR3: CASSTSLTSAGDQPQHF. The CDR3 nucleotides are TGTGCCAGCAGCACAAGCCTCACCTCTGCAGGCGATCAGCCCCAGCATTTT.

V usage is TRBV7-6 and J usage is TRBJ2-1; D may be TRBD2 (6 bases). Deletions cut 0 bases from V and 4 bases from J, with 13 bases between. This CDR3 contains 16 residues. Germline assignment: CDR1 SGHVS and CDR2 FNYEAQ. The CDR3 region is CASSLAADYPYNEQFF. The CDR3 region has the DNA TGTGCCAGCAGCTTAGCGGCGGACTACCCATACAATGAGCAGTTCTTC.

CDR3 DNA: TGTGCCAGCAGCTCTACCGGGACTAGCGTAGACGAGCAGTACTTC. Protein sequence: CASSSTGTSVDEQYF. This chain links TRBV13 with TRBJ2-7; 10 positions agree with TRBD2. The trim removed 4 bases at V and 5 bases at J, leaving 8 bases unmatched. Germline V gene lookup returns CDR1 PRHDT and CDR2 FYEKMQ (reference sequence). This CDR3 spans 15 amino acids.

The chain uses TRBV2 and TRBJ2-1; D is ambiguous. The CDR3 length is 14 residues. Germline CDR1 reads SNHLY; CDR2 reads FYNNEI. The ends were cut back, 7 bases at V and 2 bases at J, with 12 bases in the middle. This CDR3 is CASTRLGTYNEQFF. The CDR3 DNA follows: TGTGCCAGCACCCGTCTGGGAACCTACAATGAGCAGTTCTTC.

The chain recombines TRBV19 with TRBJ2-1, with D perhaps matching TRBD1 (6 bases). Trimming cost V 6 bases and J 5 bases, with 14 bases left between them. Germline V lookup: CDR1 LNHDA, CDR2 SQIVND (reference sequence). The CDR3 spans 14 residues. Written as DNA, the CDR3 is TGTGCCAGTAGCCCTGGGGGCTACCACAATGAGCAGTTCTTC. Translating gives CASSPGGYHNEQFF.

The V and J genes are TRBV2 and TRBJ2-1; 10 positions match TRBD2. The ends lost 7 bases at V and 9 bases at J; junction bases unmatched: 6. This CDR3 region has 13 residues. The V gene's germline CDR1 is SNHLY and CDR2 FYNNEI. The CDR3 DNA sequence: TGTGCCAGCAAAGCTAGCGGGAGCGGTGAGCAGTTCTTC. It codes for CASKASGSGEQFF.

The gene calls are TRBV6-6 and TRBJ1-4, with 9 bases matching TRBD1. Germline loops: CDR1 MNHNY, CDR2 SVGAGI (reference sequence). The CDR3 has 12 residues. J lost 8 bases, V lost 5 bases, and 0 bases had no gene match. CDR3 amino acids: CASSDRGEKLFF. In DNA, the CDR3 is TGTGCCAGCAGTGACAGGGGGGAAAAACTGTTTTTT.

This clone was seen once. CDR3 sequence (DNA): TGTGCCAGTGCTTACGGCTCCTACAATGAGCAGTTCTTC. Residues: CASAYGSYNEQFF. The V gene is TRBV27, the J gene TRBJ2-1; D remains ambiguous. Germline V lookup: CDR1 MNHEY, CDR2 SMNVEV (reference sequence). V was shortened by 9 bases and J by 0 bases, with 9 bases between the two germline ends. The CDR3 is 13 amino acids.

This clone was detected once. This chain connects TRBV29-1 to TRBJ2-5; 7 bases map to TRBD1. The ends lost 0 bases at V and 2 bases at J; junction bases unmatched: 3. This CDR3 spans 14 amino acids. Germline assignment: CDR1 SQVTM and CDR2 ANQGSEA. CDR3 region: CSVEDTGEQETQYF. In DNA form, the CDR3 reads TGCAGCGTTGAAGATACAGGGGAACAAGAGACCCAGTACTTC.

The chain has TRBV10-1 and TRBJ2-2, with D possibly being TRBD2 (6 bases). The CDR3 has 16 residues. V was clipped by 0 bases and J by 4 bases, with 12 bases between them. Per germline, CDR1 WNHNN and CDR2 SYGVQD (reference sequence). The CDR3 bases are TGCGCCAGCAGTGAGTCGAGGGACTCTCTCACCGGGGAGCTGTTTTTT. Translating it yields CASSESRDSLTGELFF.

The CDR3 sequence is CASGSGPWGLQFF. In DNA, the CDR3 is TGCGCCAGCGGCTCGGGACCTTGGGGACTGCAGTTCTTC. The chain recombines TRBV5-1 with TRBJ2-1, with D maybe TRBD2 (6 bases). Per the germline V gene, CDR1 is SGHRS and CDR2 is YFSETQ. Trimming shortened V by 7 bases and J by 12 bases, and 20 bases separated the two germline ends. The CDR3 consists of 13 residues.

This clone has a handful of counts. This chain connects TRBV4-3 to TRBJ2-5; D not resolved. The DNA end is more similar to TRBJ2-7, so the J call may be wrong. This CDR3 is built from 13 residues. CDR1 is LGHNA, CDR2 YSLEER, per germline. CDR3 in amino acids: CASSQEVGPEQYF. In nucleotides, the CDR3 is TGCGCCAGCAGCCAAGAGGTAGGGCCCGAGCAGTACTTC.

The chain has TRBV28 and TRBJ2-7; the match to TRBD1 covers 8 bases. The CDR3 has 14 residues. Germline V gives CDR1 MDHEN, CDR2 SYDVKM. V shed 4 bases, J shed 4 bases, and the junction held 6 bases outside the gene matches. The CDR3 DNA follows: TGTGCCAGCAGTTCCCCAGGGGGCGCATACGAGCAGTACTTC. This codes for CASSSPGGAYEQYF.

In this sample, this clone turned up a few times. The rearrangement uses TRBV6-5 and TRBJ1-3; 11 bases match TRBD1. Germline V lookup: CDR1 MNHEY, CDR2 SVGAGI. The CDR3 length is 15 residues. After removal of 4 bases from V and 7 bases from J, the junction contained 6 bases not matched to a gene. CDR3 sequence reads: CASSSGQGAWNTIYF. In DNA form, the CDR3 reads TGTGCCAGCAGTTCCGGACAGGGGGCGTGGAACACCATATATTTT.

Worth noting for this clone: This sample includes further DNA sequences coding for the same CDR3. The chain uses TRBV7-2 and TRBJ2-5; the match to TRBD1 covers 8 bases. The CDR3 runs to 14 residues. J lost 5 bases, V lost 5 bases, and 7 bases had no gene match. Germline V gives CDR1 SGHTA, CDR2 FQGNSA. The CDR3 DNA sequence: TGTGCCAGCAGCCTAAGACAGGGGTCGGAGACCCAGTACTTC. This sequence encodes CASSLRQGSETQYF.